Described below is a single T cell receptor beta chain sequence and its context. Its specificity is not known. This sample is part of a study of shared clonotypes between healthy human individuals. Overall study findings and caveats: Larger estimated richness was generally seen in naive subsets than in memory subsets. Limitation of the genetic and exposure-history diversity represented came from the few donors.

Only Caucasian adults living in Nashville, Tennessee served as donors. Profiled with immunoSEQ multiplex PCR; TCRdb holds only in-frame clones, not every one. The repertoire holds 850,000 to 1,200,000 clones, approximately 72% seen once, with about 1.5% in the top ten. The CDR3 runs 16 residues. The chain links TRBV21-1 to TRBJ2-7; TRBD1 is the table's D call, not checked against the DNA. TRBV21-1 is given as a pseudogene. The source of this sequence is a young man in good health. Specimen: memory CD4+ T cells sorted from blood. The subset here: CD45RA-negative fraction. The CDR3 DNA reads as TGTGCCAGCAGCCGTCTCCGGACACCTAGCTCCTACGAGCAGTACTTC. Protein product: CASSRLRTPSSYEQYF.